The clone carrying this TCR beta chain was recorded a few times. Profiled with immunoSEQ multiplex PCR; TCRdb holds only in-frame clones, not every one. The sample includes approximately 980,000 clones, 70% to 85% of them seen just once. These data originate in a study of shared clonotypes between healthy human individuals. V gave up 8 bases and J gave up 0 bases; unmatched junction bases: 11. The CDR3 loop spans 16 amino acids. In germline, CDR1 is SGDLS, CDR2 YYNGEE. Sequenced sample: memory CD4+ T cells sorted from blood. Subset defined: CD45RA-negative fraction. The receptor comes from a man younger than 35 in good health. The chain has TRBV9 and TRBJ1-5, with 7 positions matching TRBD1. The DNA of the CDR3 is TGTGCCAGAACAAGGGGGCTTGAAGATAGCAATCAGCCCCAGCATTTT. This translates into CARTRGLEDSNQPQHF.